These T cell receptor beta chains were read from a single sample in a study of early T cells in non-severe SARS-CoV-2 infection. TCRdb reanalysed the 5' RACE reads using MiXCR and keeps one entry per CDR3 protein. The table includes about 110,000 distinct CDR3 sequences, about an eighth detected once. The sequenced material came from whole blood. The receptors derive from an adult who was a healthcare worker with PCR-confirmed SARS-CoV-2 infection or an uninfected control (not recorded which). CDR3s include the opening cysteine and the closing phenylalanine or tryptophan. A D gene is named only where the DNA matches it firmly. The size of a clone is reported for some rows only, either as once, few or many, or as a class for expanded clones.

>TRBV20-1|TRBJ1-2|many|TRBD1|13
TGCAGTGCTAGAGGGGACAGGGTAGATGGCTACACCTTC
CSARGDRVDGYTF
>TRBV10-1|TRBJ2-7|-|-|15
TGCGCCAGCAGTGACGGGTCAGGCAGGGGCGATGAGCAGTACTTC
CASSDGSGRGDEQYF
>TRBV7-3|TRBJ1-2|once|TRBD1|14
TGTGCCAGCAGCTTAACGGGACAGATCAGTGGCTACACCTTC
CASSLTGQISGYTF
>TRBV27|TRBJ1-2|-|TRBD1|17
TGTGCCAGCAGCCACAGGGGGCCCCTCTCACTTAACTATGGCTACACCTTC
CASSHRGPLSLNYGYTF
>TRBV10-2|TRBJ2-4|few|TRBD1|18
TGCGCCAGCAGGTCGGAAGGGGGCGCGATGGGAGCCAAAAACATTCAGTACTTC
CASRSEGGAMGAKNIQYF
>TRBV5-1|TRBJ1-1|many|-|13
TGCGCCAGCAGCTCGATAGGGACGACTGAAGCTTTCTTT
CASSSIGTTEAFF
>TRBV5-5|TRBJ2-1|few|TRBD1|16
TGTGCCAGCAGCTTGGACGGGGACAGCGCCTACAATGAGCAGTTCTTC
CASSLDGDSAYNEQFF
>TRBV9|TRBJ2-1|-|-|16
TGTGCCAGCAGCGTAGTTGGGGGTATACCCTACAATGAGCAGTTCTTC
CASSVVGGIPYNEQFF
>TRBV2|TRBJ2-2|few|-|15
TGTGCCAGCAGTCCCCGACCGGAGAACACCGGGGAGCTGTTTTTT
CASSPRPENTGELFF
>TRBV29-1|TRBJ1-1|-|-|11
TGCAGCGTTAGTAAGAACACTGAAGCTTTCTTT
CSVSKNTEAFF
>TRBV5-1|TRBJ2-2|few|-|15
TGCGCCAGCAGCGTGCGGGACACCTACACCGGGGAGCTGTTTTTT
CASSVRDTYTGELFF
>TRBV14|TRBJ1-2|-|-|13
TGTGCCAGCAGACGGACGGTAAATGATGGCTACACCTTC
CASRRTVNDGYTF
>TRBV29-1|TRBJ1-2|few|-|14
TGCAGCGTTACTGACAGTCAACGGAACTATGGCTACACCTTC
CSVTDSQRNYGYTF
>TRBV12-3/TRBV12-4|TRBJ2-4|few|-|13
TGTGCCAGCAGTTTATTGGGGGCGGACATTCAGTACTTC
CASSLLGADIQYF
>TRBV10-3|TRBJ2-3|many|-|16
TGTGCCATCAGTGGGCCGACTAGTGGGAGCACAGATACGCAGTATTTT
CAISGPTSGSTDTQYF
>TRBV5-4|TRBJ2-1|many|-|16
TGTGCCAGCAGCTTGGAGGCCAGGGAAACTTACAATGAGCAGTTCTTC
CASSLEARETYNEQFF